This T cell receptor beta chain came from a study of cytomegalovirus exposure and HLA in healthy donors. At the level of the study: Prior work identified 120 million or so unique TCR beta sequences in 190 million or so T cells.

The germline gives CDR1 SQVTM, CDR2 ANQGSEA. CDR3 size: 15 residues. V lost 1 base and J 0 bases, leaving 11 bases between the germline ends. Regarding the study as a whole: Confirmation was obtained in vitro that three CMV-associated chains are specific for CMV antigens.

This PCR relied on a set of 60 Vbeta primers and 13 Jbeta primers. The repertoire was sequenced with immunoSEQ multiplex PCR; TCRdb's copy has only in-frame clones and lacks some. This sample has 150,000 to 200,000 clones, with 85% found just once. As for this clone: Its target is not known.

This receptor was obtained from a woman between 45 and 60 years old in good health and CMV-seronegative. V gene TRBV29-1 combines with J gene TRBJ2-3; no definite D call. Sample: PBMCs. CDR3 sequence (DNA): TGCAGCGTTGAAGGTTCTCCCCTTAGCACAGATACGCAGTATTTT. It codes for CSVEGSPLSTDTQYF.